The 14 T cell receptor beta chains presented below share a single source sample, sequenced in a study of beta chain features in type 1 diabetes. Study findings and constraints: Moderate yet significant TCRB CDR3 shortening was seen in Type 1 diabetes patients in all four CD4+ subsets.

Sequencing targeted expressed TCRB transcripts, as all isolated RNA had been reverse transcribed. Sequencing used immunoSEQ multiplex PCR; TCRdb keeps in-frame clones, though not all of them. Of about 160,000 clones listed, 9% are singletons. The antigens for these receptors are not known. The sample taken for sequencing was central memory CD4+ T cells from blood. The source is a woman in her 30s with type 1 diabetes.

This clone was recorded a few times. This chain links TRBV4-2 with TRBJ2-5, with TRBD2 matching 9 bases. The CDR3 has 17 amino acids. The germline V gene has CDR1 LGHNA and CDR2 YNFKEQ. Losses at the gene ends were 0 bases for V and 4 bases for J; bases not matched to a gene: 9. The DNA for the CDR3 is TGTGCCAGCAGCCAAGAGTTTGCGGGAGGGCCGGGAGAGACCCAGTACTTC. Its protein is CASSQEFAGGPGETQYF.

The CDR3 reads CASVSGSVYNEQYF. The CDR3 region has the DNA TGTGCCAGCGTTAGCGGGAGCGTTTACAACGAGCAGTACTTC. This sequence joins TRBV2 and TRBJ2-7, with TRBD2 matching 9 bases. CDR1 SNHLY and CDR2 FYNNEI come from the germline V gene. V trimming: 8 bases; J trimming: 5 bases; junction bases outside the gene matches: 10. The length of the CDR3 is 14 residues.

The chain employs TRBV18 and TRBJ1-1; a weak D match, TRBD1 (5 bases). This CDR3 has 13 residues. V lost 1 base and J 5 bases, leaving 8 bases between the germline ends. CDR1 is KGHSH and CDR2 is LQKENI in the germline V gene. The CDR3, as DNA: TGTGCCAGCTCACCACGCGCAGGGACTGAAGCTTTCTTT. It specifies CASSPRAGTEAFF.

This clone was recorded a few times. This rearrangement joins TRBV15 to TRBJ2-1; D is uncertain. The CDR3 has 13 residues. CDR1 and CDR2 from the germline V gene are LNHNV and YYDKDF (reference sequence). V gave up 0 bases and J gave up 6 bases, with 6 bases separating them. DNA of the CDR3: TGTGCCACCAGCAGAGATGAGCCCAATGAGCAGTTCTTC. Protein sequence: CATSRDEPNEQFF. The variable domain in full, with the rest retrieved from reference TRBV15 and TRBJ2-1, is DAMVIQNPRYQVTQFGKPVTLSCSQTLNHNVMYWYQQKSSQAPKLLFHYYDKDFNNEADTPDNFQSRRPNTSFCFLDIRSPGLGDTAMYLCATSRDEPNEQFFGPGTRLTVL.

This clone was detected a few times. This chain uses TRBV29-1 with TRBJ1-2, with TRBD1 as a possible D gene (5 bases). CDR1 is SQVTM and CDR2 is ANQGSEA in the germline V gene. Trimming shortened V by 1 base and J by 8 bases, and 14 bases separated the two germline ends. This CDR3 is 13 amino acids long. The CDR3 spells CSVEVGALQGYTF. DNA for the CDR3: TGCAGCGTTGAAGTTGGGGCCCTTCAGGGCTACACCTTC.

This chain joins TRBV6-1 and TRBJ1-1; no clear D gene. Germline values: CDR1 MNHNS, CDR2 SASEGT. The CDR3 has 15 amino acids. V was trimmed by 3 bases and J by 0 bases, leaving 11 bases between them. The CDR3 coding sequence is TGTGCCAGCAGTGATCAGTATACGATGAACACTGAAGCTTTCTTT. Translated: CASSDQYTMNTEAFF.

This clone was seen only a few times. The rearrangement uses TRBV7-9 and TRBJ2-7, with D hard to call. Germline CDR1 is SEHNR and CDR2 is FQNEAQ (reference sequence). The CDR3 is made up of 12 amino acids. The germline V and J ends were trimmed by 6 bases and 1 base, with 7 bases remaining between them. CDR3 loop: CASRPLSYEQYF. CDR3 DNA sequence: TGTGCCAGCAGACCCCTATCCTACGAGCAGTACTTC.

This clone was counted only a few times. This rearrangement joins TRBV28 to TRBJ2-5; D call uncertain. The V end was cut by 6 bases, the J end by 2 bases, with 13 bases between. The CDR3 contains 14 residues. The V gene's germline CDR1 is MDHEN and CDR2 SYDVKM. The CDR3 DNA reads TGTGCCAGCAGGAAAACATCGCTGCAAGAGACCCAGTACTTC. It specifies CASRKTSLQETQYF.

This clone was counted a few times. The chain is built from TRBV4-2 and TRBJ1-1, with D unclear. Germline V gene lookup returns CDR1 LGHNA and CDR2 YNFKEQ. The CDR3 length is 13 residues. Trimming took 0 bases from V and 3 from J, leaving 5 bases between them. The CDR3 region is CASSQEEDTEAFF. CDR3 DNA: TGTGCCAGCAGCCAAGAGGAGGACACTGAAGCTTTCTTT.

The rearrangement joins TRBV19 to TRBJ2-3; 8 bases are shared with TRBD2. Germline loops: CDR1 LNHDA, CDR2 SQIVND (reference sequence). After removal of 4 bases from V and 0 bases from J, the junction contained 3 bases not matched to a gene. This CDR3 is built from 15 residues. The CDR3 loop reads CASSSGRTSTDTQYF. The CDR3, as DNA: TGTGCCAGTAGTAGCGGGAGGACCAGCACAGATACGCAGTATTTT.

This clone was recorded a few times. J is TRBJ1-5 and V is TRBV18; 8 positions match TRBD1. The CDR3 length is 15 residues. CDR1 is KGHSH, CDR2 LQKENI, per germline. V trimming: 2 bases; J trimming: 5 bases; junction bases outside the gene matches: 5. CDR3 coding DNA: TGTGCCAGCTCACCAAGTAGGACAGGGTATCAGCCCCAGCATTTT. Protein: CASSPSRTGYQPQHF.

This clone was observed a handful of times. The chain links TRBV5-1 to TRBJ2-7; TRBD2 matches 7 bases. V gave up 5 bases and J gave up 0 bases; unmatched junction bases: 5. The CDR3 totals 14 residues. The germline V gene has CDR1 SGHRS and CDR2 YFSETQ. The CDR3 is CASRLTSSSYEQYF. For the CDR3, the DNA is TGCGCCAGCAGGCTGACTAGCTCCTCCTACGAGCAGTACTTC.

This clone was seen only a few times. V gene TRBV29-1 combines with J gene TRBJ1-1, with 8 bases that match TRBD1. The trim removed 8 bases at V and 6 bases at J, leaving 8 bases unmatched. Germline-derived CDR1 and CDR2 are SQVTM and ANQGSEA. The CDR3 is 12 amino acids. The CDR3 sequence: CSPTTGGAEAFF. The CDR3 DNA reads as TGCAGCCCAACCACAGGGGGGGCTGAAGCTTTCTTT.

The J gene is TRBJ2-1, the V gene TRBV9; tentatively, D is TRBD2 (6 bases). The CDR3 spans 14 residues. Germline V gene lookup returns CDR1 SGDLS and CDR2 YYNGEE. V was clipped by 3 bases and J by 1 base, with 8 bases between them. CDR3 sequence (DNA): TGTGCCAGCAGCGCAGGAGGGTCCTACAATGAGCAGTTCTTC. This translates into CASSAGGSYNEQFF. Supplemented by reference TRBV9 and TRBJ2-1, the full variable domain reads DSGVTQTPKHLITATGQRVTLRCSPRSGDLSVYWYQQSLDQGLQFLIQYYNGEERAKGNILERFSAQQFPDLHSELNLSSLELGDSALYFCASSAGGSYNEQFFGPGTRLTVL.